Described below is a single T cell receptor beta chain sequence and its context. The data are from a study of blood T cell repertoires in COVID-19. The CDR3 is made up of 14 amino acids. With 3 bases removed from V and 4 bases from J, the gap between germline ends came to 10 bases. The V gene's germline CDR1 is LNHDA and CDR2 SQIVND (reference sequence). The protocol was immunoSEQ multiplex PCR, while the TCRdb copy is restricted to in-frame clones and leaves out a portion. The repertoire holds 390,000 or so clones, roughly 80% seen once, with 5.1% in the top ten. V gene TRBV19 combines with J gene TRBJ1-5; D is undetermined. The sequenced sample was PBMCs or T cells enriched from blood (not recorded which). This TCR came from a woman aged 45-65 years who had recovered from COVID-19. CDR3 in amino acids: CASSMVGANQPQHF. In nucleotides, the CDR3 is TGTGCCAGTAGTATGGTGGGAGCTAATCAGCCCCAGCATTTT.